The 24 T cell receptor beta chains listed next were all sequenced from one sample in a study of T cell responses to AZD1222 COVID-19 vaccine. The method was immunoSEQ multiplex PCR; TCRdb's version includes in-frame clones alone and lacks a portion of them. The repertoire holds more than 70,000 clones, 75% to 90% seen once, with 15% to 20% in the top ten. The sample here was peripheral blood, taken on day 0 of AZD1222 vaccination. Receptors originate from an adult in good health.

The J gene is TRBJ2-5, the V gene TRBV5-1; D not resolved. The CDR3 length is 17 residues. Germline CDR1 is SGHRS and CDR2 is YFSETQ. Trimming took off 0 bases at V and 3 bases at J, with 18 bases between the two ends. The CDR3 DNA follows: TGCGCCAGCAGCTTGGCTGGCAGCCTTATTATTGAAGAGACCCAGTACTTC. The encoded protein is CASSLAGSLIIEETQYF.

This chain joins TRBV21-1 and TRBJ1-5. TRBV21-1 is annotated as a pseudogene. CDR3 length equals 17 residues. CDR3 region: CASSKFLVAGSNQPQHF. As DNA, the CDR3 is TGTGCCAGCAGCAAATTCCTTGTGGCGGGTAGCAATCAGCCCCAGCATTTT.

The count of this clone is one. The chain couples TRBV27 to TRBJ1-5; no reliable D call. CDR3 size: 11 residues. CDR1 is MNHEY, CDR2 SMNVEV, per germline (reference sequence). Trimming removed 8 bases at V and 4 bases at J, with 6 bases between. CDR3 loop: CASGQNQPQHF. CDR3 sequence (DNA): TGTGCCAGCGGGCAAAATCAGCCCCAGCATTTT.

This chain uses TRBV5-1 with TRBJ1-2, with TRBD1 matching 7 bases. Trimming took 2 bases from V and 1 from J; bases not matched to a gene: 2. Germline V gene data show CDR1 as SGHRS and CDR2 as YFSETQ. The CDR3 runs to 14 residues. CDR3 region: CASSFGTVNYGYTF. The DNA of the CDR3 is TGCGCCAGCAGCTTTGGGACAGTTAACTATGGCTACACCTTC.

The V call is TRBV2, the J call TRBJ1-4, with 10 bases identical to TRBD1. Germline V gene data show CDR1 as SNHLY and CDR2 as FYNNEI. Trimming cost V 6 bases and J 0 bases; bases outside gene matches: 4. This CDR3 region has 16 residues. Here the CDR3 reads CASRKTGGSTNEKLFF. CDR3 in DNA: TGTGCCAGCAGGAAGACAGGGGGCTCAACTAATGAAAAACTGTTTTTT.

This clone showed up just once. The CDR3 loop is CASGESARETQYF. CDR3 DNA: TGCGCCAGCGGGGAGTCTGCACGGGAGACCCAGTACTTC. The rearrangement links TRBV10-1 to TRBJ2-5, with a tentative D call TRBD2 (5 bases). Germline values: CDR1 WNHNN, CDR2 SYGVQD (reference sequence). The CDR3 length is 13 residues. The V end lost 8 bases, the J end lost 5 bases, and 15 bases lay between the germline ends.

The rearrangement links TRBV29-1 to TRBJ2-4; 7 bases are shared with TRBD2. The length of the CDR3 is 16 residues. V dropped 0 bases and J dropped 1; count of bases not matched to a gene: 6. Germline V CDR1 and CDR2: SQVTM, ANQGSEA. CDR3 bases: TGCAGCGTTGAAGACCATGGGGGGGTTGCCAAAAACATTCAGTACTTC. Translation gives CSVEDHGGVAKNIQYF.

V gene TRBV5-1 combines with J gene TRBJ2-1; D perhaps matches TRBD1 (6 bases). This CDR3 region has 16 residues. V was cut by 4 bases and J by 6 bases, with 20 bases left in between. The V gene's germline CDR1 is SGHRS and CDR2 YFSETQ. The CDR3 reads CASSLQTGVVGNEQFF. The DNA of the CDR3 is TGCGCCAGCAGCCTTCAGACAGGCGTTGTTGGCAATGAGCAGTTCTTC. The variable domain in full, with the rest retrieved from reference TRBV5-1 and TRBJ2-1, is KAGVTQTPRYLIKTRGQQVTLSCSPISGHRSVSWYQQTPGQGLQFLFEYFSETQRNKGNFPGRFSGRQFSNSRSEMNVSTLELGDSALYLCASSLQTGVVGNEQFFGPGTRLTVL.

The count of this clone is one. The chain's CDR3 is CASSYGGGELAGPPYNEQFF. CDR3 coding DNA: TGTGCCAGCAGTTACGGAGGAGGGGAGCTAGCGGGACCACCCTACAATGAGCAGTTCTTC. The chain has TRBV6-2 or TRBV6-3 and TRBJ2-1; 9 bases agree with TRBD2. Germline trimming cut 2 bases from V and 2 bases from J; bases unmatched to any gene: 16. Germline V lookup: CDR1 MNHEY, CDR2 SVGEGT. The CDR3 contains 20 residues.

The chain carries TRBV18 and TRBJ1-2; D ambiguous. Germline CDR1 is KGHSH and CDR2 is LQKENI. The CDR3 sequence is 15 residues long. Trimming cost V 3 bases and J 3 bases, with 14 bases left between them. The CDR3 DNA reads as TGTGCCAGCTCACCGAGGAGAAACCCAGACTATGGCTACACCTTC. Its translation: CASSPRRNPDYGYTF.

This clone showed up just a few times. The V call is TRBV27, the J call TRBJ1-6; the match to TRBD1 covers 7 bases. V lost 2 bases and J lost 10; bases outside the gene matches: 11. Germline V gene lookup returns CDR1 MNHEY and CDR2 SMNVEV (reference sequence). The length of the CDR3 is 16 residues. The CDR3 bases are TGTGCCAGCAGTTTAGCGTCACAGGGGATGGAGTCACCCCTCCACTTT. This translates into CASSLASQGMESPLHF.

This clone was found a few times. The chain links TRBV5-1 to TRBJ1-4; the D is unclear. The CDR3 totals 14 residues. The germline CDR1 and CDR2 sequences are SGHRS and YFSETQ. The germline V and J ends were trimmed by 3 bases and 1 base, with 7 bases remaining between them. The CDR3 sequence is CASSSGGTNEKLFF. The CDR3 DNA sequence: TGCGCCAGCAGCTCAGGAGGAACTAATGAAAAACTGTTTTTT.

The rearrangement joins TRBV9 to TRBJ2-1, with D maybe TRBD2 (6 bases). V was clipped by 0 bases and J by 4 bases, with 14 bases between them. The CDR3 loop spans 16 amino acids. Germline CDR1 and CDR2: SGDLS and YYNGEE. The DNA of the CDR3 is TGTGCCAGCAGCGTAGGTGGACTACCCTTGTACAATGAGCAGTTCTTC. Its translation: CASSVGGLPLYNEQFF.

This chain uses TRBV29-1 with TRBJ2-2; possibly TRBD1 for D (5 bases). The CDR3 has 15 amino acids. V lost 6 bases and J 4 bases, leaving 18 bases between the germline ends. Germline V CDR1 and CDR2: SQVTM, ANQGSEA. In DNA form, the CDR3 reads TGCAGCGTAAATGGGGCCAGGGTATCCACCGGGGAGCTGTTTTTT. As protein: CSVNGARVSTGELFF.

V usage is TRBV3-1 (or the pseudogene TRBV3-2) and J usage is TRBJ1-6; D unclear. CDR1 and CDR2 from the germline V gene are LGHDT and YNNKEL (reference sequence). The V and J ends lost 4 bases and 7 bases respectively, with 14 bases between them. The length of the CDR3 is 15 residues. CDR3 in amino acids: CASSPTLTGNSPLHF. As DNA, the CDR3 is TGTGCCAGCAGCCCCACCCTGACGGGCAATTCACCCCTCCACTTT.

V gene TRBV19 combines with J gene TRBJ2-7, with D perhaps matching TRBD2 (5 bases). The CDR3 is made up of 14 amino acids. Trimming removed 4 bases from V and 5 bases from J, with 15 bases in between. The germline V gene has CDR1 LNHDA and CDR2 SQIVND (reference sequence). Here the CDR3 reads CASSSPDFTNEQYF. The CDR3 DNA is TGTGCCAGTAGTAGTCCGGACTTTACCAACGAGCAGTACTTC.

The chain links TRBV27 to TRBJ2-7; TRBD1 might be the D (6 bases). Trimming cost V 5 bases and J 6 bases, with 23 bases left between them. Germline lookup yields CDR1 MNHEY and CDR2 SMNVEV (reference sequence). This CDR3 comprises 16 residues. Here the CDR3 DNA reads TGTGCCAGCAGTACCCAGCTCGGGACACAGGGCGGCGAGCAGTACTTC. Translating it yields CASSTQLGTQGGEQYF.

A word on this clone: The junction shows a germline mismatch at one end, possibly a read error. The CDR3 region has the DNA TGTGCCACCAGCAGAGACCAGGACTCCCACAATGAGCAGTTCTTC. This translates into CATSRDQDSHNEQFF. The chain uses TRBV15 and TRBJ2-1; perhaps TRBD2 as D (5 bases). CDR1 LNHNV and CDR2 YYDKDF come from the germline V gene (reference sequence). This CDR3 is built from 15 residues. Full variable domain (rest looked up from reference TRBV15 and TRBJ2-1): DAMVIQNPRYQVTQFGKPVTLSCSQTLNHNVMYWYQQKSSQAPKLLFHYYDKDFNNEADTPDNFQSRRPNTSFCFLDIRSPGLGDTAMYLCATSRDQDSHNEQFFGPGTRLTVL.

The chain is built from TRBV29-1 and TRBJ2-1, with a weak D call TRBD2 (5 bases). This CDR3 has 12 residues. Germline V gene sequence: CDR1 SQVTM, CDR2 ANQGSEA. V lost 4 bases, J lost 7 bases, and 11 bases lay in between. CDR3 nucleotides: TGCAGCGTTGTCGGGCGGACTAATGAGCAGTTCTTC. Its protein product is CSVVGRTNEQFF.

This clone has just a few counts. The rearrangement joins TRBV7-9 to TRBJ2-7; 9 nucleotides agree with TRBD2. V lost 5 bases and J lost 7; bases outside the gene matches: 9. The CDR3 runs 14 residues. Germline assignment: CDR1 SEHNR and CDR2 FQNEAQ (reference sequence). CDR3 loop: CASSRGGASSEQYF. The CDR3, as DNA: TGTGCCAGCAGCCGCGGGGGGGCCTCCAGTGAGCAGTACTTC.

The chain is built from TRBV5-8 and TRBJ1-5, with 8 bases identical to TRBD1. Germline V gene data show CDR1 as SGHTS and CDR2 as YDEGEE. The J segment lost 6 bases and the V segment lost 3 bases, leaving 11 bases of the junction unmatched. The CDR3 totals 16 residues. The CDR3 bases are TGTGCCAGCAGCTCCCCCCCGTGGACAGGGACTCAGCCCCAGCATTTT. The encoded protein is CASSSPPWTGTQPQHF.

This clone has a single count. The chain employs TRBV24-1 and TRBJ1-1; D might be TRBD1 (6 bases). The V end was cut by 0 bases, the J end by 8 bases, with 6 bases between. From germline, CDR1 is KGHDR and CDR2 SFDVKD. The CDR3 contains 12 residues. CDR3 sequence reads: CATSDLTGEAFF. DNA of the CDR3: TGTGCCACCAGTGATTTGACAGGGGAAGCTTTCTTT.

The gene calls are TRBV10-3 and TRBJ1-3; D is undetermined. Per germline, CDR1 ENHRY and CDR2 SYGVKD. Trimming took off 6 bases at V and 0 bases at J, with 9 bases between the two ends. The CDR3 loop spans 14 amino acids. CDR3 sequence reads: CAIRDDLSGNTIYF. As DNA, the CDR3 is TGTGCCATCAGGGACGACCTCTCTGGAAACACCATATATTTT.

The chain is built from TRBV7-9 and TRBJ1-5, with D uncertain. CDR3 size: 12 residues. Trimming pared 5 bases from V and 4 bases from J, leaving 6 bases between. The germline gives CDR1 SEHNR, CDR2 FQNEAQ (reference sequence). For the CDR3, the DNA is TGTGCCAGCAGCGACCCAAATCAGCCCCAGCATTTT. Amino acid sequence: CASSDPNQPQHF. The complete variable domain, with remaining parts taken from reference TRBV7-9 and TRBJ1-5, reads DTGVSQNPRHKITKRGQNVTFRCDPISEHNRLYWYRQTLGQGPEFLTYFQNEAQLEKSRLLSDRFSAERPKGSFSTLEIQRTEQGDSAMYLCASSDPNQPQHFGDGTRLSIL.